The rows below give T cell receptor beta chains drawn from one sample of a study of graft-versus-host responses after intestinal transplantation. Generated by immunoSEQ multiplex PCR, the TCRdb table keeps only in-frame clones and is missing some. This sample yields 95,000 to 150,000 clones, of which approximately 95% are seen a single time; around 0.12% belongs to the top ten. Their antigens are not known. The source material was unstimulated CD4+ T cells sorted from spleen or lymph node cells, sampled before intestinal transplant. These TCRs come from a human donor who received an intestinal transplant. The conserved cysteine and the conserved F or W are not part of the CDR3 here.

V	CDR3
TRBV4-1	ASSQDGGASGNTIY
TRBV5-6	ASSSTSGSYTQY
TRBV30	AWGRDNYNEQF
TRBV18	ASSPSQGVFNEQF
TRBV7-8	ASSPGTGGSYEQY
TRBV10-3	AISHAGQEQY
TRBV30	AWSVHGAGGGNQPQH
TRBV30	AWSVRTGTPLAEQY
TRBV7-9	ASSLGGGAGNIQY
TRBV5-1	ASSLDSMGQGVSEAF
TRBV7-6	ASSFSGNEQF
TRBV28	ASSPRIFRRGLGYYGYT
TRBV30	AWSGTGVETQY
TRBV9	ASSVTSANYEQY
TRBV28	ASRSNSNQPQH
TRBV7-6	ASSAGTMGGELF
TRBV10-3	AISAAPTGETQY
TRBV6-5	ASRIRQGGTEAF
TRBV5-1	ASSLDSTFEKLF
TRBV27	ASSLGDKPYEQY
TRBV7-9	ASSLEALGPEAF
TRBV30	AWSARDRESGNTIY
TRBV5-1	ASSFDRGGYEQY
TRBV5-5	ASSPAAAEETQY
TRBV2	ASSVGASNQPQH
TRBV14	ASSQAQPEAF
TRBV5-6	ASSLPRVGETQY
TRBV6-5	ASSYPGVHEQY
TRBV9	ASSASRGNNEQF
TRBV6-6	ASRNRDSNQPQH
TRBV7-9	ASSPGETQY
TRBV7-3	ASSPQPTGELF
TRBV6-5	ASSARTGQY
TRBV4-1	ASSHGQGRNEQF
TRBV7-9	ASSPGQLREQY
TRBV5-4	ASSLAVGAGSYEQY
TRBV9	ASSVDQGLQGETQY
TRBV9	ASSVGGRQTDTQY
TRBV7-3	ASSLAGVRDTQY
TRBV7-3	ASSLTPAGGELF
TRBV6-6	ASSDPRTGAKSEQF
TRBV11-2	ASSPRGGIDGYT
TRBV29-1	SVGGGTEAF
TRBV2	ASGTVRPGPYGYT
TRBV10-3	AISFGRASGEKLF
TRBV20-1	SAREGGEQY
TRBV9	ASSGGTSGYEQY
TRBV18	ASSPSGGGYNTGELF
TRBV10-1	ASSGDRGLETQY
TRBV7-2	ASSLDPRRSYNEQF
TRBV5-1	ASSLGEHRDYEQY
TRBV7-8	ASSPWAKGNIQY
TRBV30	AWRGANQPQH
TRBV18	ASSPLVLAGGFEQF